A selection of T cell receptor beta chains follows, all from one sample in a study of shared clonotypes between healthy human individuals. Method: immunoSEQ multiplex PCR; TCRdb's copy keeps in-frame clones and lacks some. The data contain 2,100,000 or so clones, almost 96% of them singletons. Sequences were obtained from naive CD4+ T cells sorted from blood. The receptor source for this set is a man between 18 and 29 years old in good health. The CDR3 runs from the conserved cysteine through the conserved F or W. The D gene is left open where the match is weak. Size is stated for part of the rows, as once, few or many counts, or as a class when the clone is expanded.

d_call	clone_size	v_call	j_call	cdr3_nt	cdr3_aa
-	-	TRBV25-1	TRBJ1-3	TGTGCCAGCAGCGCCGGACAGATAGGAAACACCATATATTTT	CASSAGQIGNTIYF
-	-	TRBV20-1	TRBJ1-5	TGCAGTGCTAGACTCGGGGAGCCCCAGCATTTT	CSARLGEPQHF
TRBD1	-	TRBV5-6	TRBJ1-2	TGTGCCAGCAGCTTTGACAGGGGAGGAGGCTATGGCTACACCTTC	CASSFDRGGGYGYTF
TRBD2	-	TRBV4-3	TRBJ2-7	TGCGCCAGCAGCCAAGATGCGGCGGGAGTCCCCTACGAGCAGTACTTC	CASSQDAAGVPYEQYF
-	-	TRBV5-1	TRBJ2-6	TGCGCCAGCAGCCCCCGACGGATCTCTGGGGCCAACGTCCTGACTTTC	CASSPRRISGANVLTF
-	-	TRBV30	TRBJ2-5	TGTGCCTGGAAAGCCTCGGGAGAGACCCAGTACTTC	CAWKASGETQYF
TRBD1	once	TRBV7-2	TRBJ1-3	TGTGCCTATACCGGACAGGGTAGGAACACCATATATTTT	CAYTGQGRNTIYF
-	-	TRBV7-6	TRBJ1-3	TGTGCCAGCAGCTTAACGGGGAACCCTGGAAACACCATATATTTT	CASSLTGNPGNTIYF
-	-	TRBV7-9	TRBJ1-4	TGTGCCAGCAGCCCTAAGGGGGCAACTAATGAAAAACTGTTTTTT	CASSPKGATNEKLFF
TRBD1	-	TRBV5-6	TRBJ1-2	TGTGCCAGCAGCTTGACAGGGGCGAATCACTATGGCTACACCTTC	CASSLTGANHYGYTF
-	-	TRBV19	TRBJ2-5	TGTGCCAGTAGTATTGACACCGAGGAGACCCAGTACTTC	CASSIDTEETQYF
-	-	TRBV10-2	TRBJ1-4	TGCGCCAGCAGTGAGATCCGGGGGCAAGGTGAAAAACTGTTTTTT	CASSEIRGQGEKLFF
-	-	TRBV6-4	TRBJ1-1	TGTGCCAGCAGTGACTCGCGACGGGGGGGGGAAACTCAGAACACTGAAGCTTTCTTT	CASSDSRRGGETQNTEAFF
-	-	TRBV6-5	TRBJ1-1	TGTGCCAGCAGTTACGACACATTGAACACTGAAGCTTTCTTT	CASSYDTLNTEAFF
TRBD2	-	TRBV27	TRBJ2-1	TGTGCCAGCAGTTTCACCGCCATACGGACTAGCGGGAGGGGCGGCAATGAGCAGTTCTTC	CASSFTAIRTSGRGGNEQFF
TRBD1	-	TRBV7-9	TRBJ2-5	TGTGCCAGCAGCCCAAACGCACAGGGGGTCGGGACCCAGTACTTC	CASSPNAQGVGTQYF
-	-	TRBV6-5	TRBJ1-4	TGTGCCAGCGGGCGCGGGGGTGAAAAACTGTTTTTT	CASGRGGEKLFF
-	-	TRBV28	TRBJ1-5	TGTGCCAGCAGTTTAAACAGGAATTTTCAGCCCCAGCATTTT	CASSLNRNFQPQHF
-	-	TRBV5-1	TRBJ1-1	TGCGCCAGCAGCTTGGCCCTTGGGCAGGGGTACTCCGAAGCTTTCTTT	CASSLALGQGYSEAFF
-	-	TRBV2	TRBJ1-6	TGTGCCAGCAGGGGGGGTACGTCCTTTAATTCACCCCTCCACTTT	CASRGGTSFNSPLHF
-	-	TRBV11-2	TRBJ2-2	TGTGCCAGCAGCTTAGCGGGGAGTACGGACACCGGGGAGCTGTTTTTT	CASSLAGSTDTGELFF
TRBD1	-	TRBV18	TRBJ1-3	TGTGCCAGCTCACAACCAGGACAGGGGGCTGGAAACACCATATATTTT	CASSQPGQGAGNTIYF
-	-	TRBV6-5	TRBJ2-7	TGTGCCAGCAGTACCCAAGACGGGACCGACGAGCAGTACTTC	CASSTQDGTDEQYF
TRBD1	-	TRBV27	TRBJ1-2	TGTGCCAGCAGTTCCCAGGGGGCTAGTGGCTACACCTTC	CASSSQGASGYTF
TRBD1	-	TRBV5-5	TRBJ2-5	TGTGCCAGCAGCTCTAGACAGGGTCAAGAGACCCAGTACTTC	CASSSRQGQETQYF
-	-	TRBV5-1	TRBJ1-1	TGCGCCAGCAGCCCCGGGACAAAGAACACTGAAGCTTTCTTT	CASSPGTKNTEAFF
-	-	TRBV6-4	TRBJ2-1	TGTGCCAGCAGCAGAGAGCGGGCCTCCTACAATGAGCAGTTCTTC	CASSRERASYNEQFF
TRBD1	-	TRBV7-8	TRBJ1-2	TGTGCCATAGACAGGGGGTCCTTAGGCTACACCTTC	CAIDRGSLGYTF
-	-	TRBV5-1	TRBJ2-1	TGCGCCAGCGGACCTAGGACCCACTCCTACAATGAGCAGTTCTTC	CASGPRTHSYNEQFF
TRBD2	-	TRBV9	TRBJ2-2	TGTGCCAGCAGTCCGACTAGCGGCTCAAACACCGGGGAGCTGTTTTTT	CASSPTSGSNTGELFF
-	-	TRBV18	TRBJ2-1	TGTGCCAGCTCAAGCATACAATACAATGAGCAGTTCTTC	CASSSIQYNEQFF
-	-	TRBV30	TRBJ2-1	TGTGCCTGGAGTGTAGAGGGTTCCATGGGTGAGCAGTTCTTC	CAWSVEGSMGEQFF
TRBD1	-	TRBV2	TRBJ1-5	TGTGCCAGCAGTGAAACCGACAGGGCTGATCAGCCCCAGCATTTT	CASSETDRADQPQHF
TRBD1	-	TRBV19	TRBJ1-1	TGTGCCAGTAGCAAAAGCAGGGGGACTGAAGCTTTCTTT	CASSKSRGTEAFF
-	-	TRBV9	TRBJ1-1	TGTGCCAGCAGCGTTGGACAATTGAACACTGAAGCTTTCTTT	CASSVGQLNTEAFF
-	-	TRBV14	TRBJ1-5	TGTGCCACACAAAAACAGGGAGTGGGCAATCAGCCCCAGCATTTT	CATQKQGVGNQPQHF
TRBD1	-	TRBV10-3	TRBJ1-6	TGTGCCATCAGCTGGACAGGGGAAGATTCACCCCTCCACTTT	CAISWTGEDSPLHF
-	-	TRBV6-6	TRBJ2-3	TGTGCCAGCAGAACACTCCACCGCACAGATACGCAGTATTTT	CASRTLHRTDTQYF
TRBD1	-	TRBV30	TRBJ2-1	TGTGCCTGGACATACGGGACAGGCCACAATGAGCAGTTCTTC	CAWTYGTGHNEQFF
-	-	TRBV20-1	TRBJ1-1	TGCAGTGCCATCGGCAACACTGAAGCTTTCTTT	CSAIGNTEAFF
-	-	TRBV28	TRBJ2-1	TGTGCCAGCAGTTTAGCCTCGGCGTACAATGAGCAGTTCTTC	CASSLASAYNEQFF
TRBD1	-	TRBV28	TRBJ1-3	TGTGCCAGCAGCCTCCCGGGACAGGGGGTGGGTGGAAACACCATATATTTT	CASSLPGQGVGGNTIYF
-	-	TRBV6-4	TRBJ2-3	TGTGCCAGCAGTCATCTTAGCACAGATACGCAGTATTTT	CASSHLSTDTQYF
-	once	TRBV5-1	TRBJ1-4	TGCGCCAGCAGCTCGGGCGATTTCACTAATGAAAAACTGTTTTTT	CASSSGDFTNEKLFF
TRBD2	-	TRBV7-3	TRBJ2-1	TGTGCCAGCAGCCCCCTGCGGGGGAGCTCCTACAATGAGCAGTTCTTC	CASSPLRGSSYNEQFF
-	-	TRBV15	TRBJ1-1	TGTGCCACCGGACCACGCCTGAACACTGAAGCTTTCTTT	CATGPRLNTEAFF
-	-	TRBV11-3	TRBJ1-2	TGTGCCAGCAGCTTGTATGGCTACACCTTC	CASSLYGYTF
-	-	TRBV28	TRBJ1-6	TGTGCCAGCAGATTAACGACAGGCCAAGGGCTTAATTCACCCCTCCACTTT	CASRLTTGQGLNSPLHF
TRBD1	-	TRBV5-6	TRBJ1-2	TGTGCCAGCAGCTTGGGCGCAGGGGGCTTTGGTTATGGCTACACCTTC	CASSLGAGGFGYGYTF
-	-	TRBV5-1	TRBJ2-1	TGCGCCAGCAGCTGGGGAGGACACAATGAGCAGTTCTTC	CASSWGGHNEQFF
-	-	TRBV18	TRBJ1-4	TGTGCCAGCTCACCTAGGGGACCAGCAACTAATGAAAAACTGTTTTTT	CASSPRGPATNEKLFF
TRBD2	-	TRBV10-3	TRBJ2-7	TGTGCCATCAGTGATCGACTAGCTCACGAGCAGTACTTC	CAISDRLAHEQYF
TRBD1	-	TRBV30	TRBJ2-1	TGTGCCTGGAGCGTAGGACAGGGGGCGGGCAATGAGCAGTTCTTC	CAWSVGQGAGNEQFF